Below, one T cell receptor (beta chain) is given with its context. This CDR3 contains 14 residues. Trimming removed 5 bases at V and 0 bases at J, with 8 bases between. Germline V CDR1 and CDR2: SGDLS, YYNGEE. The data stem from a study of blood T cell repertoires in COVID-19. About the research overall: There were acute and convalescent COVID-19 samples, and they came from the United States, Italy and Spain. From T cells, B-cell-depleted T cells, or PBMCs came the material, which was cDNA or gDNA.

Authors' data handling: For nucleated cells, counts were estimated from reference gene primer amplification. The table came from immunoSEQ multiplex PCR; TCRdb's copy has only in-frame clones and leaves some out. V, J and clone size were drawn from that table, and D and trimming were deduced from the DNA. The table includes fewer than 120,000 clones, approximately 68% detected once. The gene calls are TRBV9 and TRBJ2-2; weak D call: TRBD1 (6 bases). The sequenced material came from peripheral blood. The source of this sequence is a woman aged 55 to 70 with acute or convalescent COVID-19. As DNA, the CDR3 is TGTGCCAGCAGGGACAGAACGAACACCGGGGAGCTGTTTTTT. Protein: CASRDRTNTGELFF.